The source of this T cell receptor (beta chain) is a study of CD8 T cells in Susac syndrome. V lost 6 bases and J 4 bases, leaving 19 bases between the germline ends. Germline lookup yields CDR1 MNHEY and CDR2 SVGEGT. There are 16 residues in the CDR3. When the RNA was reverse transcribed, random hexamers were used with an input of roughly 0.5 to 1 ug. Across 54 Vbeta and 13 Jbeta, immunoSEQ multiplex PCR amplified TCR beta CDR3. TCRdb analysed the immunoSEQ multiplex PCR reads with MiXCR anew, one entry per CDR3 protein. This table holds roughly 330,000 distinct CDR3 sequences, 92% found once. CD8+ and CD4+ T cells from blood underwent TCR beta sequencing, which was carried out in a high-throughput format. The multiple sclerosis controls were treatment-naive patients affected by stable or active relapsing-remitting disease. Bulk CD8+ and CD4+ cells came from magnetic negative isolation; CD8+ TEMRA by FACS.

The sequence came from a human donor with multiple sclerosis. The chain links TRBV6-2 or TRBV6-3 to TRBJ1-5; D uncertain. The sample comprised CD4+ T cells from PBMCs. CDR3: CASRPRTWRSNQPQHF. Written as DNA, the CDR3 is TGTGCCAGCAGACCGAGGACGTGGAGGTCAAATCAGCCCCAGCATTTT.